Following are 17 T cell receptor beta chains from one sample sequenced in a study of early T cells in non-severe SARS-CoV-2 infection. Each CDR3 protein is one row after TCRdb ran MiXCR on the 5' RACE reads. The data hold 80,000 or so distinct CDR3 sequences, with approximately 12% observed a single time. What was sequenced was whole blood. These receptors were obtained from an adult who was a healthcare worker with PCR-confirmed SARS-CoV-2 infection or an uninfected control (not recorded which).

The chain has TRBV6-5 and TRBJ1-5; D gene unclear. This CDR3 spans 13 amino acids. Germline CDR1 reads MNHEY; CDR2 reads SVGAGI. Trimming pared 4 bases from V and 4 bases from J, leaving 8 bases between. Here the CDR3 reads CASSFGRNQPQHF. The CDR3 DNA follows: TGTGCCAGCAGTTTCGGGAGGAATCAGCCCCAGCATTTT.

The J gene is TRBJ2-2, the V gene TRBV7-9, with TRBD2 identical over 12 bases. CDR1 and CDR2 from the germline V gene are SEHNR and FQNEAQ (reference sequence). The CDR3 covers 15 residues. V lost 5 bases, J lost 5 bases, and 3 bases stayed unmatched. CDR3 sequence (DNA): TGTGCCAGCAGCCCCGGGACTAGCGGGACCGGGGAGCTGTTTTTT. Protein: CASSPGTSGTGELFF.

The chain employs TRBV29-1 and TRBJ1-1, with TRBD1 matching over 8 bases. Germline V gives CDR1 SQVTM, CDR2 ANQGSEA. V shed 6 bases, J shed 2 bases, and the junction held 2 bases outside the gene matches. The CDR3 sequence is 12 residues long. The CDR3 spells CSVGQGNTEAFF. CDR3 DNA sequence: TGCAGCGTCGGACAGGGAAACACTGAAGCTTTCTTT.

This clonotype appeared a few times. This chain connects TRBV5-4 to TRBJ2-5; 7 nucleotides match TRBD1. CDR3 length equals 14 residues. V lost 2 bases and J lost 1; bases outside the gene matches: 2. Germline loops: CDR1 SGHNT, CDR2 YYREEE (reference sequence). CDR3 sequence (DNA): TGTGCCAGCAGCTTTAACAGGGGCCAAGAGACCCAGTACTTC. Encoded protein: CASSFNRGQETQYF.

This clonotype was seen many times. CDR3 protein: CSVEEGWDEAFF. Written as DNA, the CDR3 is TGCAGCGTTGAAGAGGGATGGGACGAAGCTTTCTTT. The chain carries TRBV29-1 and TRBJ1-1; D is perhaps TRBD1 (5 bases). Germline CDR1 is SQVTM and CDR2 is ANQGSEA. The CDR3 is 12 amino acids. The germline V and J ends were trimmed by 0 bases and 8 bases, with 10 bases remaining between them. Supplemented by reference TRBV29-1 and TRBJ1-1, the full variable domain reads SAVISQKPSRDICQRGTSLTIQCQVDSQVTMMFWYRQQPGQSLTLIATANQGSEATYESGFVIDKFPISRPNLTFSTLTVSNMSPEDSSIYLCSVEEGWDEAFFGQGTRLTVV.

This chain uses TRBV5-1 with TRBJ1-4; the D gene is possibly TRBD1 (5 bases). Germline V lookup: CDR1 SGHRS, CDR2 YFSETQ. Trimming took 4 bases from V and 9 from J, leaving 22 bases between them. The CDR3 sequence is 16 residues long. This CDR3 reads CASSVGQEVGRKKLFF. In nucleotides, the CDR3 is TGCGCCAGCAGCGTGGGGCAAGAGGTCGGCAGGAAAAAACTGTTTTTT.

The chain couples TRBV25-1 to TRBJ2-7; no clear D. The CDR3 covers 12 residues. Germline assignment: CDR1 MGHDK and CDR2 SYGVNS. The V gene lost 3 bases and the J gene lost 5 bases, with 8 bases spanning the gap. CDR3 amino acids: CASSDRTDEQYF. Written as DNA, the CDR3 is TGTGCCAGCAGTGACAGAACCGACGAGCAGTACTTC.

This clonotype was seen repeatedly, ten times or more. The chain joins TRBV29-1 to TRBJ2-3; D is perhaps TRBD2 (6 bases). V shed 1 base and J shed 2 bases, with 13 bases lying between them. From germline, CDR1 is SQVTM and CDR2 ANQGSEA. This CDR3 comprises 15 residues. The chain's CDR3 is CSVEAASGFTDTQYF. The CDR3 region has the DNA TGCAGCGTTGAAGCCGCAAGCGGGTTCACAGATACGCAGTATTTT.

This clonotype was found many times. The V gene is TRBV5-1, the J gene TRBJ1-1; 10 bases match TRBD1. The ends lost 4 bases at V and 7 bases at J; junction bases unmatched: 7. CDR3 length: 14 residues. CDR1 is SGHRS, CDR2 YFSETQ, per germline. CDR3 in DNA: TGCGCCAGCAGCGAGCTGGACAGGGGGAGTGAAGCTTTCTTT. This sequence encodes CASSELDRGSEAFF.

This clonotype was seen more than once but under ten times. CDR3 protein: CSACPQGVGTDTQYF. CDR3 DNA: TGCAGTGCTTGCCCCCAGGGGGTAGGCACAGATACGCAGTATTTT. The V and J genes are TRBV20-1 and TRBJ2-3; 7 bases map to TRBD1. V dropped 5 bases and J dropped 1; count of bases not matched to a gene: 9. Germline CDR1 reads DFQATT; CDR2 reads SNEGSKA (reference sequence). There are 15 residues in the CDR3.

This clonotype was detected many times. The V and J genes are TRBV6-2 or TRBV6-3 and TRBJ2-1; TRBD2 aligns across 8 bases. The CDR3 runs 16 residues. The V gene end was trimmed by 0 bases and the J gene end by 3 bases; junction bases not matched to a gene: 4. The germline V gene has CDR1 MNHEY and CDR2 SVGEGT. The CDR3 sequence is CASSYSRTSGYNEQFF. The CDR3 DNA follows: TGTGCCAGCAGTTACTCGAGAACTAGCGGCTACAATGAGCAGTTCTTC.

In DNA form, the CDR3 reads TGTGCCAGCAGCGTAGGGGGGCAGGGCTATGGCTACACCTTC. Protein sequence: CASSVGGQGYGYTF. The rearrangement links TRBV9 to TRBJ1-2; possibly TRBD1 for D (6 bases). Germline CDR1 is SGDLS and CDR2 is YYNGEE. The germline V and J ends were trimmed by 0 bases and 4 bases, with 10 bases remaining between them. The CDR3 length is 14 residues.

This clonotype was counted many times. J is TRBJ2-7 and V is TRBV2; 8 bases align to TRBD1. V was pared by 0 bases and J by 7 bases, with 5 bases of the junction left unmatched. CDR1 and CDR2 (germline): SNHLY, FYNNEI. The CDR3 sequence is 14 residues long. CDR3 in DNA: TGTGCCAGCAGTGAAGCGGACAGGGTAGGAGAGCAGTACTTC. This gives the protein CASSEADRVGEQYF.

In this sample, this clonotype turned up many times. The J gene is TRBJ1-5, the V gene TRBV20-1, with D possibly being TRBD1 (6 bases). Germline assignment: CDR1 DFQATT and CDR2 SNEGSKA (reference sequence). This CDR3 comprises 15 residues. With 6 bases removed from V and 3 bases from J, the gap between germline ends came to 18 bases. The DNA of the CDR3 is TGCAGTGCCCCTGCGGGGGCTACAACCAATCAGCCCCAGCATTTT. It codes for CSAPAGATTNQPQHF.

In this sample, this clonotype turned up many times. The rearrangement links TRBV4-2 to TRBJ2-1, with TRBD1 identical over 8 bases. The CDR3 is 14 amino acids. The V and J ends lost 5 bases and 7 bases, in that order; junction bases with no gene match: 7. Germline V lookup: CDR1 LGHNA, CDR2 YNFKEQ. CDR3 nucleotide sequence: TGTGCCAGCAGCTCTAGGACAGGGTGGAATGAGCAGTTCTTC. This translates into CASSSRTGWNEQFF.

This CDR3 is CASSLQRQRRNTGELFF. The CDR3 DNA is TGCGCCAGCAGCTTGCAACGACAGAGGAGGAACACCGGGGAGCTGTTTTTT. This chain joins TRBV5-1 and TRBJ2-2; TRBD1 might be the D (5 bases). Germline lookup yields CDR1 SGHRS and CDR2 YFSETQ. The germline V and J ends were trimmed by 1 base and 1 base, with 14 bases remaining between them. CDR3 length: 17 amino acids.

As for this clonotype: A much larger clonotype is one base distant, so this may be a read error. The CDR3 nucleotides are TGTGCCAGCAGTTGGACTAGCGACAATGAGCAGTTCTTC. Encoded protein: CASSWTSDNEQFF. The V gene is TRBV27, the J gene TRBJ2-1; 9 bases align to TRBD2. There are 13 residues in the CDR3. The V gene's germline CDR1 is MNHEY and CDR2 SMNVEV (reference sequence). V lost 4 bases and J lost 5; bases outside the gene matches: 0.